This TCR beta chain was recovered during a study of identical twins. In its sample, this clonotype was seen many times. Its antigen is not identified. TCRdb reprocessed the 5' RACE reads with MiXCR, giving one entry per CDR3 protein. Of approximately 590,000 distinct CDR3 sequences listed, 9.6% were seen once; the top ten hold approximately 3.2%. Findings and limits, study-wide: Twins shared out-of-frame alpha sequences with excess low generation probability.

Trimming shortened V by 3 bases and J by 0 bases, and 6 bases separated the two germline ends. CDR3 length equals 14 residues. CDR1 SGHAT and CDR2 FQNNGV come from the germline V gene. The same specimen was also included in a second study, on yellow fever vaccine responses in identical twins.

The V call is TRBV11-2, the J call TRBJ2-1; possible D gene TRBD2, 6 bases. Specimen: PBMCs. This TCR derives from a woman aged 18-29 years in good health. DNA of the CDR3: TGTGCCAGCAGCTTGACTAGCTCCTACAATGAGCAGTTCTTC. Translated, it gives CASSLTSSYNEQFF.